The rows below give T cell receptor beta chains drawn from one sample of a study of radiation and T cells in renal cell carcinoma. The data were produced by immunoSEQ multiplex PCR, yet TCRdb's version contains in-frame clones alone and is incomplete. Of around 64,000 clones in the sample, roughly 80% were seen once. Specimen: blood, collected from a patient whose treatment included radiotherapy and nephrectomy. These receptor sequences come from a man aged 55 to 70 with renal cell carcinoma. Each CDR3 is given without its conserved first and last residue. The order of the fields is V gene, D gene, CDR3 protein. D genes are given only for firm matches.

>TRBV29-1|TRBD2
SVERGAGGYRSYNEQF
>TRBV2|-
ASSEGRRGGNQPQH
>TRBV18|-
ASSPGRSTDTQY
>TRBV6-1|TRBD1
ASSPDRVTGNTIY
>TRBV2|-
ASSSDSYEQY
>TRBV6-5|-
ASSLQGVGTEAF
>TRBV7-2|TRBD2
ASSLQAGADTGELF
>TRBV5-6|-
ASSLYGHTTSGNTIY
>TRBV5-4|-
ASSSSVQETQY
>TRBV27|TRBD1
ASSPGTGFSYEQY
>TRBV19|-
ASRPLGGGLSNQPQH
>TRBV7-2|-
ASSLTGTIGQPQH
>TRBV5-4|TRBD1
ASSLADRGPGNEQF
>TRBV6-6|-
ASSPTTDTQY
>TRBV27|-
ASSPSITTWETQY
>TRBV4-3|-
ASSQEGLAADTQY
>TRBV6-5|-
ASSSYLTDNQPQH
>TRBV6-5|-
ASRPTGTHGDTIY
>TRBV7-9|-
ASSAQVAANTGELF
>TRBV6-1|TRBD1
ASNRDRDTGELF
>TRBV5-1|-
ASSSLAEFTDTQY
>TRBV27|TRBD1
ASSLTGGFYNEQF
>TRBV21-1|-
ASSKGKASGRLTGELF
>TRBV7-8|-
ASSSGNQETQY
>TRBV11-2|-
ASSLGIKEF
>TRBV14|-
ASSQDPGGNTEAF
>TRBV5-1|-
ASSLERRGSGNTIY
>TRBV12-5|-
ASVGTSNTGELF
>TRBV6-5|-
ASSRDTSTNEKLF
>TRBV11-2|-
ASSPGGGTGETQY
>TRBV7-8|TRBD1
ASSSIQGTGYEQF
>TRBV4-3|-
ASSQDTGTTRGNTIY
>TRBV6-5|TRBD1
ASRTSTGTGYT
>TRBV7-9|-
ASSLDAWGESTDTQY
>TRBV5-1|-
ASSLGGNEKLF
>TRBV2|-
ASKGDNTEAF
>TRBV2|-
ASSDGSYEQY
>TRBV7-9|-
ASSLERGITEAF
>TRBV11-3|TRBD2
ASSLAGGDQETQY
>TRBV11-2|TRBD2
ASSLGLAGPYEQY